These T cell receptor beta chains were read from a single sample in a study of tumor and adjacent non-tumor tissue in lung cancer. TCRdb reprocessed the multiplex PCR reads via MiXCR and lists one record per CDR3 protein. Of 75,000 to 95,000 distinct CDR3 sequences listed, 76% are singletons. The specimen was distant non-tumor lung tissue. The source is a woman between 45 and 60 years old with non-small cell lung cancer. CDR3s include the opening cysteine and the closing phenylalanine or tryptophan. A D gene is named only where the DNA matches it firmly. Clone size is stated in some rows and not others, as once, few, many or a class when expanded.

V gene,clone size,J gene,D gene,CDR3 DNA,CDR3 protein
TRBV14,NA,TRBJ2-1,NA,TGTTTCAGCAGCCCCTGGGGGTTTGAGCAGTTCTTC,CFSSPWGFEQFF
TRBV12-5,NA,TRBJ1-1,NA,TGTGCTAGTGGTTTGCAGGGGTGTTATACTGAAGCTTTCTTT,CASGLQGCYTEAFF
TRBV7-8,NA,TRBJ2-5,TRBD2,TGTGCCAGAAGCCTTACGCTAGCGGATCAAGAGACCCAGTACTTC,CARSLTLADQETQYF
TRBV4-1,NA,TRBJ2-3,TRBD2,TGCGCCAGCAGCCCCCGGACTAGCGGGAAATCAGATACACAGTATTTT,CASSPRTSGKSDTQYF
TRBV12-3/TRBV12-4,NA,TRBJ2-2,TRBD1,TGTGCCAGCAGTTTAGGGACAGGGACAAACACCGAGGATCCGTTTTTT,CASSLGTGTNTEDPFF
TRBV6-1,NA,TRBJ1-1,TRBD1,TGTGCCAGCAGTGAGGTCCCCTGGACAGGGAGCACTGAAGCTTTCTTT,CASSEVPWTGSTEAFF
TRBV11-1,once,TRBJ2-7,NA,TGTGCAAGCAGCTATCGACAGACTTCCTACGAGCTGTACTTC,CASSYRQTSYELYF
TRBV4-2,NA,TRBJ2-7,TRBD2,TGTGCCAGCAGCCAAGAAGGGGCGGGAGCGTCCTACGAGCAGTACTTC,CASSQEGAGASYEQYF
TRBV10-1,few,TRBJ2-7,NA,TGCGCCAGCAGTGAGGCCCGAGGGGGATCCGCCTACGAGCAGTACTTC,CASSEARGGSAYEQYF
TRBV7-8,NA,TRBJ2-2,NA,TGTGCCAGCAACCTCCATCGCTCAGGGAAGGTGTCGGCCGGGGAGCTGTTTTTT,CASNLHRSGKVSAGELFF
TRBV7-9,NA,TRBJ2-7,NA,TGTGCCAACAAATCCGACTGGGACTACGAGCAGTACTTC,CANKSDWDYEQYF
TRBV6-4,NA,TRBJ2-3,NA,TGTGCTAGCAGTGACGGGAACACAGATACGCAGTATTTT,CASSDGNTDTQYF
TRBV4-1,NA,TRBJ1-6,NA,TGCGCCAGCAGCCAAGAGCTAGTGGCTTCACCCCTCCATTTT,CASSQELVASPLHF
TRBV7-9,many,TRBJ2-1,NA,TGTGCCAGCAGCGAGGGGAGGCTCGAGCAGTTCTTC,CASSEGRLEQFF
TRBV10-1,NA,TRBJ2-7,NA,TGCGCAAGCAGTGAGAAGCTACAGGCCCACGAGCAGTACTTC,CASSEKLQAHEQYF
TRBV6-5,NA,TRBJ1-4,NA,TGTGCCGGTAGGACCCTGAAAGAAAAACTGTTTTTT,CAGRTLKEKLFF
TRBV2,NA,TRBJ1-5,NA,TGTGCCAGCAGTTGGGACGGACGAGATCAGCTCCAGCATTTT,CASSWDGRDQLQHF
TRBV5-5,NA,TRBJ1-5,NA,TGTGCCAGTAGCGTTAACCCGGAGTGGAATCAGCACCAGCATTTT,CASSVNPEWNQHQHF
TRBV6-2/TRBV6-3,NA,TRBJ2-1,NA,TGTGCGAGCAGTTACATAGGGGGGGTGGACGAGCAGTTCTTC,CASSYIGGVDEQFF
TRBV5-4,NA,TRBJ2-7,TRBD1,TGTGCGAGCAGCTTGGGGTGGGACAGCTCCTACGAGCAGTACTTC,CASSLGWDSSYEQYF
TRBV6-1,NA,TRBJ1-5,NA,TGTGCCCGCAGTGAAGGTGGCGGTCAGCCCAAGCATTTT,CARSEGGGQPKHF
TRBV6-2/TRBV6-3,NA,TRBJ2-7,NA,TGTGCCAGCGGCTTGGGGGAAGAGCAGAACTTC,CASGLGEEQNF
TRBV11-2,NA,TRBJ2-7,TRBD1,TGTGCCGGCGGCACCGGGACAGGGCGCACCTACGAGCACTACTTC,CAGGTGTGRTYEHYF
TRBV11-2,NA,TRBJ2-7,NA,TGTACCAGCAGCAAAAGCAGCGGGGAGCAGTACTTC,CTSSKSSGEQYF
TRBV4-1,once,TRBJ2-3,NA,TGCGCCAACAGCCAGCGGGCAGGGGCAGATACGCAGTATTTT,CANSQRAGADTQYF
TRBV29-1,NA,TRBJ2-5,TRBD1,TGCAGCGTTCTCCAGGGGGCATCACTGGGGGAGACCCAGTACTTC,CSVLQGASLGETQYF